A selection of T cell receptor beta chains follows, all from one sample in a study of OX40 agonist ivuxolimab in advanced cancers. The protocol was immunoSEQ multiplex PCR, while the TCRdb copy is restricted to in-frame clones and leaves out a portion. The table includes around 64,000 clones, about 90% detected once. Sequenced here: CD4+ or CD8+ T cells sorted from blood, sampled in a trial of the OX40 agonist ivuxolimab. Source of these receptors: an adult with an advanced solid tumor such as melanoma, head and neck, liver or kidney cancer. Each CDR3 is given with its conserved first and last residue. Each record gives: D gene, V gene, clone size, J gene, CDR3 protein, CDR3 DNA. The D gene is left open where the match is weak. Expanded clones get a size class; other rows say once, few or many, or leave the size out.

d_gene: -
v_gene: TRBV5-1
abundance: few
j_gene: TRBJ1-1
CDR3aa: CASSFVRDTEAFF
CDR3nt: TGCGCCAGCAGCTTTGTCAGGGACACTGAAGCTTTCTTT

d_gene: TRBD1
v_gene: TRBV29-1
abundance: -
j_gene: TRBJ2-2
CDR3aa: CSAGTGGGTGELFF
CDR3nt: TGCAGCGCAGGGACAGGGGGCGGTACCGGGGAGCTGTTTTTT

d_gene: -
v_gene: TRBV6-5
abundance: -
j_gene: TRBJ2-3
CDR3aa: CASRFSDTQYF
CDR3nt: TGTGCCAGCAGGTTTTCAGATACGCAGTATTTT

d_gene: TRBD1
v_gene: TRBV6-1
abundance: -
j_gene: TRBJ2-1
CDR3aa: CASSEADRAEQFF
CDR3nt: TGTGCCAGCAGTGAAGCGGACAGGGCTGAGCAGTTCTTC

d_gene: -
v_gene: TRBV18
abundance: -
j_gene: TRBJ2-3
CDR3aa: CASSPSADTQYF
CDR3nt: TGTGCCAGCTCACCATCGGCAGATACGCAGTATTTT

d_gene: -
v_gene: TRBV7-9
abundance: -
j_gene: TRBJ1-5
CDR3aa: CASSLVGFNQPQHF
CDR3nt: TGTGCCAGCAGCTTAGTTGGTTTCAATCAGCCCCAGCATTTT

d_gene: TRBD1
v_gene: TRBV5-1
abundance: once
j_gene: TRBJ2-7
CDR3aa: CASSLGQGNKNEQYF
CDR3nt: TGCGCCAGCAGCTTGGGACAGGGGAATAAGAACGAGCAGTACTTC

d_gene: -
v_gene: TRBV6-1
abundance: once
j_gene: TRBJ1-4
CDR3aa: CASSEQVLLEKLFF
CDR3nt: TGTGCCAGCAGTGAACAGGTCCTCCTTGAAAAACTGTTTTTT

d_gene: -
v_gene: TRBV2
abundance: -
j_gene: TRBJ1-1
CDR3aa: CASSGWGNTEAFF
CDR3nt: TGTGCCAGCAGTGGGTGGGGTAATACTGAAGCTTTCTTT

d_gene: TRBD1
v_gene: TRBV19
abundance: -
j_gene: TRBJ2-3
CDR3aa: CASSPGTGATDTQYF
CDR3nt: TGTGCCAGTAGCCCCGGGACAGGGGCCACAGATACGCAGTATTTT